This T cell receptor beta chain was observed in a study of T cells after somatic rescue of genetic block. Only in-frame clones appear in the TCRdb table, and some are missing; sequencing was by immunoSEQ multiplex PCR. The data contain approximately 78,000 clones, roughly 90% of them singletons. This clone is labeled medium-sized (0.01 to 0.1%). Trimming removed 2 bases at V and 0 bases at J, with 7 bases between. In germline, CDR1 is KGHSY, CDR2 FQNENV. The CDR3 has 15 amino acids. Sequenced material: peripheral blood mononuclear cells (PBMCs). This sequence originates from a man aged 25-40 years. V gene TRBV16 combines with J gene TRBJ2-2; D call uncertain. This CDR3 is CASSQGRTNTGELFF. In DNA form, the CDR3 reads TGTGCCAGCAGCCAAGGCAGGACGAACACCGGGGAGCTGTTTTTT.